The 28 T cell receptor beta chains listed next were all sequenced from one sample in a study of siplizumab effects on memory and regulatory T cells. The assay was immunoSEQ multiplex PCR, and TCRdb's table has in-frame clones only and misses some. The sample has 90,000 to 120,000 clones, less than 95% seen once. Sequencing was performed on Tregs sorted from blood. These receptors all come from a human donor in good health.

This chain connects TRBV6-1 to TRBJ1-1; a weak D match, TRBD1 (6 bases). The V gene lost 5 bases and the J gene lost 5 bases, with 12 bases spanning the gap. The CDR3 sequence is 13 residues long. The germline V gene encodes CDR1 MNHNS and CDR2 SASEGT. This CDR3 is CASSLQGGTEAFF. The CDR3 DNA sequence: TGTGCCAGCAGTCTACAGGGTGGTACTGAAGCTTTCTTT.

CDR3 protein: CASSLAGTGSYEQYF. The CDR3 nucleotides are TGCGCCAGCAGCTTGGCCGGGACAGGCTCTTACGAGCAGTACTTC. V usage is TRBV5-1 and J usage is TRBJ2-7, with TRBD1 matching 8 bases. J was trimmed by 4 bases and V by 0 bases; bases with no gene match: 6. Looked up from germline, CDR1 is SGHRS and CDR2 is YFSETQ. The CDR3 is made up of 15 amino acids.

CDR3 sequence (DNA): TGTGCCAGTAGCACTCTTTACGAGCAGTACTTC. Amino acids: CASSTLYEQYF. This rearrangement joins TRBV19 to TRBJ2-7; no definite D call. There are 11 residues in the CDR3. From germline, CDR1 is LNHDA and CDR2 SQIVND (reference sequence). V was shortened by 6 bases and J by 4 bases, with 7 bases between the two germline ends.

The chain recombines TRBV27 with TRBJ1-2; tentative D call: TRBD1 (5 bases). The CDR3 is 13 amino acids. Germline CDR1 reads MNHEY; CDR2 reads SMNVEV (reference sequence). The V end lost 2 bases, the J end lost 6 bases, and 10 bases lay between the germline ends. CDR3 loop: CASSLLGADGYTF. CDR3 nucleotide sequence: TGTGCCAGCAGTTTACTTGGGGCGGATGGCTACACCTTC.

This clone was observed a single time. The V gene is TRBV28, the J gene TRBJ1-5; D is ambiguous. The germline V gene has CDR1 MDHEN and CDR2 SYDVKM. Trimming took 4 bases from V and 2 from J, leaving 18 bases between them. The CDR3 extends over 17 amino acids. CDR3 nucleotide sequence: TGTGCCAGCAGTTCCAACCTTGGTCTGAGGGGCAATCAGCCCCAGCATTTT. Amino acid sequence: CASSSNLGLRGNQPQHF. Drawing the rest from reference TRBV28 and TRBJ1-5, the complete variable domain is DVKVTQSSRYLVKRTGEKVFLECVQDMDHENMFWYRQDPGLGLRLIYFSYDVKMKEKGDIPEGYSVSREKKERFSLILESASTNQTSMYLCASSSNLGLRGNQPQHFGDGTRLSIL.

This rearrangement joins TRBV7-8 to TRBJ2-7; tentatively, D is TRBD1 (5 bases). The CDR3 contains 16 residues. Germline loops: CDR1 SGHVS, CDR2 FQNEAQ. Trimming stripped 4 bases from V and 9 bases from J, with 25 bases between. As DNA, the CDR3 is TGTGCCAGCAGCTCCCTGTTAGGGGCGAGAAAACTCTGGCAGTACTTC. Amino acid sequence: CASSSLLGARKLWQYF.

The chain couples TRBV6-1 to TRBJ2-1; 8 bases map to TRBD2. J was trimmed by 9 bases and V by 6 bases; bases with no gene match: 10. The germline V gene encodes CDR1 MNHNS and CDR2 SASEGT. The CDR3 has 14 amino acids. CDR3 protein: CASSPGTRRTEQFF. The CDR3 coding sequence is TGTGCCAGCAGCCCCGGGACTAGGAGGACTGAGCAGTTCTTC.

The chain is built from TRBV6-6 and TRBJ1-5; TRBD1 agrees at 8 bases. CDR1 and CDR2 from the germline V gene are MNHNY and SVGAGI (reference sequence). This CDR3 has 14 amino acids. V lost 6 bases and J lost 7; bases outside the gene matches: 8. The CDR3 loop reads CASRETGVGQPQHF. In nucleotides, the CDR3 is TGTGCCAGCAGAGAGACAGGGGTGGGCCAGCCCCAGCATTTT.

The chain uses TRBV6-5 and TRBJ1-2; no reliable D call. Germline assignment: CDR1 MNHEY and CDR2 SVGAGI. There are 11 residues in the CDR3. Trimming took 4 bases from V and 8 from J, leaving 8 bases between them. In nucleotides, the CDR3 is TGTGCCAGCAGTTTCCAAGGGGGCTACACCTTC. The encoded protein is CASSFQGGYTF.

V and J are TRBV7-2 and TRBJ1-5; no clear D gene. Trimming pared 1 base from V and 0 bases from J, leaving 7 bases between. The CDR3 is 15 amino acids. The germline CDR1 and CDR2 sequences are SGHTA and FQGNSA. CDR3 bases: TGTGCCAGCAGCTTAGTCCCGGGTAGCAATCAGCCCCAGCATTTT. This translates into CASSLVPGSNQPQHF.

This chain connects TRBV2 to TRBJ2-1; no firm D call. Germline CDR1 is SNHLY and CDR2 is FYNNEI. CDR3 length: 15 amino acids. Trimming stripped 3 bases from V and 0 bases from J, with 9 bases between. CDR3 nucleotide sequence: TGTGCCAGCAGTGAGGTCCGGAGCTCCTACAATGAGCAGTTCTTC. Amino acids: CASSEVRSSYNEQFF.

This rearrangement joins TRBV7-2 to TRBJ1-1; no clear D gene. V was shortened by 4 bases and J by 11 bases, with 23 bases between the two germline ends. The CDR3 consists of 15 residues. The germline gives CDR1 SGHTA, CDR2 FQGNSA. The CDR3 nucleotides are TGTGCCAGCAGCTCCGTATTAAAAAACCCGATCGGGGCTTTCTTT. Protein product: CASSSVLKNPIGAFF.

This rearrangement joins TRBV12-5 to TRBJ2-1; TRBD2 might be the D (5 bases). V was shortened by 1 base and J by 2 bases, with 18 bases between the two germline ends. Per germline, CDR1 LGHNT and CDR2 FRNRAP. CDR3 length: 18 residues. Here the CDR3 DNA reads TGTGCTAGTGGTTTGGACACTAGTACTGGGTGGGCCTACAATGAGCAGTTCTTC. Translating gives CASGLDTSTGWAYNEQFF.

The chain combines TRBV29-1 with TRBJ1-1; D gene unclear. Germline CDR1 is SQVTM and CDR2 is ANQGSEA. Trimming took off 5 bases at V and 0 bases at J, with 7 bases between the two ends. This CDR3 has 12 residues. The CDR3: CSVRFMNTEAFF. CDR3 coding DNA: TGCAGCGTTCGGTTCATGAACACTGAAGCTTTCTTT. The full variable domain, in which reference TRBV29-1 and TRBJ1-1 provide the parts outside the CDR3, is SAVISQKPSRDICQRGTSLTIQCQVDSQVTMMFWYRQQPGQSLTLIATANQGSEATYESGFVIDKFPISRPNLTFSTLTVSNMSPEDSSIYLCSVRFMNTEAFFGQGTRLTVV.

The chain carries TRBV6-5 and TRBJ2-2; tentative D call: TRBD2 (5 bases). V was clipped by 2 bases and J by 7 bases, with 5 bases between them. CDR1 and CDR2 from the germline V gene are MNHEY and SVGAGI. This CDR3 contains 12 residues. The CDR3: CASSYRGGELFF. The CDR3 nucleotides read TGTGCCAGCAGTTACCGGGGCGGGGAGCTGTTTTTT.

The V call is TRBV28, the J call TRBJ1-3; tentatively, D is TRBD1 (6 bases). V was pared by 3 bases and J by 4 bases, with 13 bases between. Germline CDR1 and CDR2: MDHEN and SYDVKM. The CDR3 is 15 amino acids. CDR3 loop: CASSFHRVFGNTIYF. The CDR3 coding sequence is TGTGCCAGCAGTTTCCACAGGGTTTTCGGAAACACCATATATTTT.

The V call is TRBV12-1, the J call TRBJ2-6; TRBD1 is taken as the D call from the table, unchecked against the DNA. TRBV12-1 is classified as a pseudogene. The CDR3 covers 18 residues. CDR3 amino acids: CASSEIYYRTKSGQRLTF. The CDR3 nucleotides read TGTGCCAGCAGCGAGATTTATTATAGGACAAAGTCGGGCCAACGTCTGACTTTC.

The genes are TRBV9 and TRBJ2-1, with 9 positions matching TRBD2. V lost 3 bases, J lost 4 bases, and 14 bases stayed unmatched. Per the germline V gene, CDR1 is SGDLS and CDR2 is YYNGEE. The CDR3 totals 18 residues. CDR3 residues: CASSAGLSTSGFYNEQFF. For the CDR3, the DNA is TGTGCCAGCAGCGCCGGCCTGTCAACTAGCGGGTTTTACAATGAGCAGTTCTTC.

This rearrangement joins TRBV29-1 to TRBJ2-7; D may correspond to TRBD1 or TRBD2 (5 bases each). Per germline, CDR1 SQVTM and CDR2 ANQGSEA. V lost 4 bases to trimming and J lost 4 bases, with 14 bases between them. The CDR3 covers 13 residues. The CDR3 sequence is CSVAYGASYEQYF. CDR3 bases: TGCAGCGTTGCTTACGGGGCAAGTTACGAGCAGTACTTC.

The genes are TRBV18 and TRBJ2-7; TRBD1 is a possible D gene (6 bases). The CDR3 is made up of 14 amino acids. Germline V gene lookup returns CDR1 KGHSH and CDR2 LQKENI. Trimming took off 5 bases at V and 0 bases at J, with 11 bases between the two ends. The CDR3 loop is CASSERTASYEQYF. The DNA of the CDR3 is TGTGCCAGCTCAGAGCGGACAGCCTCCTACGAGCAGTACTTC.

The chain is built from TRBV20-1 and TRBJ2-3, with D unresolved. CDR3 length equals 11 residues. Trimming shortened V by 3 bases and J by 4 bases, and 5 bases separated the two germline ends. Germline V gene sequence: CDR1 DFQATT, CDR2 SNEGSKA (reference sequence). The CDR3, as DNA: TGCAGTGCTAGTATGGCAGATACGCAGTATTTT. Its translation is CSASMADTQYF.

CDR3 residues: CASSLRQFQETQYF. Here the CDR3 DNA reads TGTGCCAGCAGCCTCAGACAGTTTCAAGAGACCCAGTACTTC. The chain employs TRBV7-9 and TRBJ2-5; weak D call: TRBD1 (5 bases). Looked up from germline, CDR1 is SEHNR and CDR2 is FQNEAQ (reference sequence). The V end lost 5 bases, the J end lost 2 bases, and 12 bases lay between the germline ends. The CDR3 runs 14 residues.

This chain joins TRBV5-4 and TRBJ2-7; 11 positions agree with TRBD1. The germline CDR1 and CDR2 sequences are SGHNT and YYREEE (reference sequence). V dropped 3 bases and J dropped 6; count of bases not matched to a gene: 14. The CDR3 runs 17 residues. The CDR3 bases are TGTGCCAGCAGCTACCCAAAGGGACAGGGGGGTTACGGCGAGCAGTACTTC. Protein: CASSYPKGQGGYGEQYF.

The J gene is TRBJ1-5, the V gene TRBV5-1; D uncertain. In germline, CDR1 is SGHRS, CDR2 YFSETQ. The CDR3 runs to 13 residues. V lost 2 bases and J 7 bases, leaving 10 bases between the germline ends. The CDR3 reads CASSFPTFQPQHF. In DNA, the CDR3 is TGCGCCAGCAGCTTTCCGACATTCCAGCCCCAGCATTTT. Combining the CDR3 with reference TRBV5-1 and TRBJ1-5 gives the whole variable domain KAGVTQTPRYLIKTRGQQVTLSCSPISGHRSVSWYQQTPGQGLQFLFEYFSETQRNKGNFPGRFSGRQFSNSRSEMNVSTLELGDSALYLCASSFPTFQPQHFGDGTRLSIL.

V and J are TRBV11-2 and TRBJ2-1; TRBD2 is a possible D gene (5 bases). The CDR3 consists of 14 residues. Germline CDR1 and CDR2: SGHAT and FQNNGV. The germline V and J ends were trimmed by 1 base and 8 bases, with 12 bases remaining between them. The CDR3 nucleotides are TGTGCCAGCAGCTTAGGCTACAGTAGCGATGAGCAGTTCTTC. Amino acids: CASSLGYSSDEQFF. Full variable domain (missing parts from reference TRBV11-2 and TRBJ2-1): EAGVAQSPRYKIIEKRQSVAFWCNPISGHATLYWYQQILGQGPKLLIQFQNNGVVDDSQLPKDRFSAERLKGVDSTLKIQPAKLEDSAVYLCASSLGYSSDEQFFGPGTRLTVL.

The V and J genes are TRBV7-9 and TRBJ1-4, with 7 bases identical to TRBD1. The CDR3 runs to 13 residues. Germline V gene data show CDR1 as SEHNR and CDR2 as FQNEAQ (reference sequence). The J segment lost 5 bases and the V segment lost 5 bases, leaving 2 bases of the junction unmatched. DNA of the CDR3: TGTGCCAGCAGCCGGACAGGAAATGAAAAACTGTTTTTT. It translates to CASSRTGNEKLFF.

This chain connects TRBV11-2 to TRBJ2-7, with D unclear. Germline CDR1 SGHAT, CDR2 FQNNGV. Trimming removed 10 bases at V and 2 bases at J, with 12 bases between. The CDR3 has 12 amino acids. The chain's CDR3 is CATRIGAYEQYF. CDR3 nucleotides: TGTGCCACACGGATCGGAGCCTACGAGCAGTACTTC.

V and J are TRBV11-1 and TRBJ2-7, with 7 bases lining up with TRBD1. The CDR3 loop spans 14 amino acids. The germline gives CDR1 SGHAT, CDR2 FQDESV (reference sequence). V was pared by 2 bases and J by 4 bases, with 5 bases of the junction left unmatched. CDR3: CASSLKGASYEQYF. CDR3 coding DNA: TGTGCCAGCAGCTTAAAGGGGGCGTCGTACGAGCAGTACTTC.